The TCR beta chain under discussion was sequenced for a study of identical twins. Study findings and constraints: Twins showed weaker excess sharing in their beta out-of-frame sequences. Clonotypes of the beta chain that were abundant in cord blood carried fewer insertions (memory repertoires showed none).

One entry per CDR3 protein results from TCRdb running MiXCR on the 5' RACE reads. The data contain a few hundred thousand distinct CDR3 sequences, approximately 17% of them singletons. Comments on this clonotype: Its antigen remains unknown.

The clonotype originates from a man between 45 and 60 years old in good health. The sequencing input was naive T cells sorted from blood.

The CDR3 loop reads CASSRDRVAGANVLTF. CDR3 DNA: TGCGCCAGCAGCCGGGACAGGGTTGCTGGGGCCAACGTCCTGACTTTC. The chain carries TRBV4-1 and TRBJ2-6, with 9 bases fitting TRBD1. Germline V CDR1 and CDR2: MGHRA, YSYEKL. V was pared by 4 bases and J by 2 bases, with 3 bases of the junction left unmatched. The CDR3 totals 16 residues.